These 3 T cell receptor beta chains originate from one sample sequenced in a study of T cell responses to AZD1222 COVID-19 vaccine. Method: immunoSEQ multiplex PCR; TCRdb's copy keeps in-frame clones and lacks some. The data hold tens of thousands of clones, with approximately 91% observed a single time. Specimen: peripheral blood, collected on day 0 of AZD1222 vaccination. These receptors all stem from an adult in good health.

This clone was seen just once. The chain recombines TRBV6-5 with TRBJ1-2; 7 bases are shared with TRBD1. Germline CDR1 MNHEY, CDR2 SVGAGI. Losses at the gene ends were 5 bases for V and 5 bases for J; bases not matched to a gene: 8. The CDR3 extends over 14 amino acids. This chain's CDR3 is CASSPRTGAYGYTF. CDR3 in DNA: TGTGCCAGCAGTCCGCGGACAGGAGCATATGGCTACACCTTC.

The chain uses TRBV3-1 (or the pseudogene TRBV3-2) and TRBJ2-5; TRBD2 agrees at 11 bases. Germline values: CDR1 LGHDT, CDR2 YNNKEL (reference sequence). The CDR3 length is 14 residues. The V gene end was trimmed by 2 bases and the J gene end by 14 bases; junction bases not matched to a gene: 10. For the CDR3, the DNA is TGTGCCAGCAGCCAACCAGGACTAGCGGGTATCGTCTACTTC. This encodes CASSQPGLAGIVYF.

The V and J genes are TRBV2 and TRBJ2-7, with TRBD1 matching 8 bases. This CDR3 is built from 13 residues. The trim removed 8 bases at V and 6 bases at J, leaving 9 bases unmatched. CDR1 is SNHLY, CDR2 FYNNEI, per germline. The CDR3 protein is CASSSRGLPEQYF. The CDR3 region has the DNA TGTGCCAGCTCCAGCAGGGGGCTACCCGAGCAGTACTTC.